Listed below are T cell receptor beta chains from one sample, sequenced in a study of radiation and T cells in renal cell carcinoma. Data came from immunoSEQ multiplex PCR; TCRdb stores just in-frame clones and leaves some out. The table records 95,000 to 150,000 clones, around 85% of them present only once. The specimen was blood, collected from a patient whose treatment included radiotherapy and nephrectomy. These receptors originate from a man aged 45-65 years with renal cell carcinoma. The CDR3 runs from the conserved cysteine through the conserved F or W. Each record gives: V gene, J gene, D gene, clone size, CDR3 DNA, CDR3 protein. D genes are given only for firm matches. A clone size is listed for some rows: how often the clone was seen (once, few, many), or a class if it is expanded.

TRBV7-6	TRBJ1-2	TRBD1	once	TGTGCCAGCAGCCCCATTTACCGGGACAGGCGAGCTAACTATGGCTACACCTTC	CASSPIYRDRRANYGYTF
TRBV15	TRBJ2-7	.	.	TGTGCCACCAGCAGACTTGAGGCCTACTACGAGCAGTACTTC	CATSRLEAYYEQYF
TRBV7-2	TRBJ2-1	TRBD2	once	TGTGCCAGCAGCTTAGCTCTGAATAGCGGGAGAAGCAATGAGCAGTTCTTC	CASSLALNSGRSNEQFF
TRBV6-5	TRBJ2-1	TRBD2	.	TGTGCCAGCAGTGTAGCCGGGACTAGCGGGAACGTGTTCTTC	CASSVAGTSGNVFF
TRBV5-1	TRBJ1-4	TRBD1	few	TGCGCCAGCAACGCGGGACAGGGGGAAGAAAAACTGTTTTTT	CASNAGQGEEKLFF
TRBV5-1	TRBJ2-7	TRBD1	.	TGCGCCAGCAAGGGGACAGGGTCTTACGAGCAGTACTTC	CASKGTGSYEQYF
TRBV30	TRBJ2-7	.	.	TGTGCCTGGAGTGTCAGAGACGGGGGACAGCTAAAATTC	CAWSVRDGGQLKF
TRBV19	TRBJ1-2	.	.	TGTGCCAGTAGTATCGGGACCGCCTATGGCTACACCTTC	CASSIGTAYGYTF
TRBV5-1	TRBJ1-3	.	.	TGCGCCAGCAGCTTGGACTTGAAGGCTGGAAACACCATATATTTT	CASSLDLKAGNTIYF
TRBV5-6	TRBJ1-2	TRBD1	.	TGTGCCAGCAGCTTGTTGGGAGACAGGGACTATGGCTACACCTTC	CASSLLGDRDYGYTF
TRBV14	TRBJ1-1	.	few	TGTGCCAGCAGCCAAGTGGGCGGGGAAGCTTTCTTT	CASSQVGGEAFF
TRBV27	TRBJ2-5	.	.	TGTGCCAGCAGATTCGCTGGGGGGACACTACTTTCCCCCGGAGAGACCCAGTACTTC	CASRFAGGTLLSPGETQYF
TRBV18	TRBJ2-4	TRBD2	.	TGTGCCAGCTCACCGGCAGCGGGAGGGCCTGACATTCAGTACTTC	CASSPAAGGPDIQYF
TRBV6-1	TRBJ1-5	.	.	TGTGCCAGCATCCGGGTTTTCGGGGGTCAGCCCCAGCATTTT	CASIRVFGGQPQHF
TRBV4-3	TRBJ1-1	.	.	TGCGCCAGCAGCCACTCCCCACTGGACCCCGAATCGCTGAACACTGAAGCTTTCTTT	CASSHSPLDPESLNTEAFF
TRBV7-5	TRBJ2-2	.	.	TGTGCCAGAAGCTCCCCCTCGGGCGGGGACACCGGGGAGCTGTTTTTT	CARSSPSGGDTGELFF
TRBV6-1	TRBJ2-3	.	.	TGTGCCAGCAGTGCGACATCTGGGGGAACAGCCAGTCCAGATACGCAGTATTTT	CASSATSGGTASPDTQYF
TRBV30	TRBJ1-6	.	.	TGTGCCTGGGGGGTGGCATCACCCCTCCACTTT	CAWGVASPLHF
TRBV7-3	TRBJ2-1	TRBD2	few	TGTGCCAGCAGCCCCAGCGGGAGGACGCAGTTCTTC	CASSPSGRTQFF
TRBV5-1	TRBJ2-5	.	.	TGCGCCAGCAGCAGCGCAGGCCCCCAAGAGACCCAGTACTTC	CASSSAGPQETQYF
TRBV7-3	TRBJ1-2	TRBD1	.	TGTGCCAGCGGGTTGGGGCAGGGGGTTGGCTACACCTTC	CASGLGQGVGYTF
TRBV18	TRBJ1-2	TRBD1	.	TGTGCCAGCTCACCGGGACAGGGGTTAGCTAACTATGGCTACACCTTC	CASSPGQGLANYGYTF
TRBV28	TRBJ2-7	.	.	TGTGCCAGCAGTTTCGATGGGAAAGGGGAGCAGTACTTC	CASSFDGKGEQYF
TRBV2	TRBJ1-2	TRBD1	.	TGTGCCAGCAGTGTCCCGGGACAGGGTTTGGCAATGTACAACTATGGCTACACCTTC	CASSVPGQGLAMYNYGYTF
TRBV4-1	TRBJ2-1	TRBD1	.	TGCGCCAGCAGCCAAGCGAAGGACAGGGGGCCCAATGAGCAGTTCTTC	CASSQAKDRGPNEQFF
TRBV29-1	TRBJ2-1	.	.	TGCAGCGTTGACAGGGGGAGGTTAAATGAGCAGTTCTTC	CSVDRGRLNEQFF
TRBV10-1	TRBJ2-5	TRBD1	.	TGCGCCAGCAGTGAAAACGGGACAGAAGAGACCCAGTACTTC	CASSENGTEETQYF
TRBV27	TRBJ1-4	.	.	TGTGCCAGCAGGGGTGATACTTTTAATGAAAAACTGTTTTTT	CASRGDTFNEKLFF
TRBV19	TRBJ1-5	.	.	TGTGCCAGTACCGATATCACAGGTTTCAATCAGCCCCAGCATTTT	CASTDITGFNQPQHF
TRBV6-5	TRBJ1-2	.	.	TGTGCCAGCAGACCGGGGCAGGCCTATGGCTACACCTTC	CASRPGQAYGYTF
TRBV7-9	TRBJ2-1	TRBD1	.	TGTGCCAGCAGCCTCGACAGGGGTCAGAGTGAGCAGTTCTTC	CASSLDRGQSEQFF
TRBV4-3	TRBJ2-2	.	.	TGCGCCAGCAGCCAACAGTACGCGAACACCGGGGAGCTGTTTTTT	CASSQQYANTGELFF
TRBV30	TRBJ2-3	.	.	TGTGCCTGGAGTGTACAAGTAACGACAGATACGCAGTATTTT	CAWSVQVTTDTQYF
TRBV5-1	TRBJ2-3	.	.	TGCGCCAGCAGTCCTATATCAGGGACAGATACGCAGTATTTT	CASSPISGTDTQYF
TRBV5-1	TRBJ1-5	TRBD1	few	TGCGCCAGCAGGGATGGACAGGGCCCTAGGCGGCATTTT	CASRDGQGPRRHF
TRBV5-1	TRBJ1-1	.	.	TGCGCCAGCAGCTTGGACAGCACCCAAGGGGGGGTCACTGAAGCTTTCTTT	CASSLDSTQGGVTEAFF
TRBV9	TRBJ1-1	.	.	TGTGCCAGCAGCGGCGGGGGGAACACTGAAGCTTTCTTT	CASSGGGNTEAFF
TRBV28	TRBJ1-2	.	.	TGTGCCAGCAGTTCCCCCGGCCTGGGATATGGCTACACCTTC	CASSSPGLGYGYTF
TRBV5-4	TRBJ1-2	TRBD1	.	TGTGCCAGCAGCGCTTGGGAGGGGGCGAAAGCTAACTATGGCTACACCTTC	CASSAWEGAKANYGYTF
TRBV5-6	TRBJ1-5	TRBD1	.	TGTGCCAGCAGCCTGACAGGGTCGAATCAGCCCCAGCATTTT	CASSLTGSNQPQHF
TRBV7-9	TRBJ2-5	.	once	TGTGCCAGCAGCTTATCCGGGGTCCAAGAGACCCAGTACTTC	CASSLSGVQETQYF